Below are 24 T cell receptor beta chains sequenced from a single sample in a study of long-term antiretroviral therapy in people with HIV. At the survey level, the v3.0 immunoSEQ assay was run. Using immunoSEQ multiplex PCR, the repertoire was profiled, and TCRdb retains in-frame clones only, with some absent. The repertoire holds about 36,000 clones, about 80% seen once, with around 5.5% in the top ten. The source was unsorted PBMCs, collected 3.4 years after starting antiretroviral therapy. All receptors derive from a young man with HIV.

This clone has just a few counts. The V call is TRBV4-1, the J call TRBJ2-7; 10 bases are a match to TRBD1. This CDR3 comprises 15 residues. With 3 bases clipped from V and 5 bases from J, the junction kept 7 bases outside the gene matches. Germline CDR1 and CDR2: MGHRA and YSYEKL. The CDR3 nucleotides read TGCGCCAGCAGCCAGCCGGGACAGGGGTACGACGAGCAGTACTTC. Its translation: CASSQPGQGYDEQYF.

This rearrangement joins TRBV2 to TRBJ2-5, with a tentative D call TRBD1 (7 bases). Per the germline V gene, CDR1 is SNHLY and CDR2 is FYNNEI. This CDR3 is built from 19 residues. With 5 bases removed from V and 2 bases from J, the gap between germline ends came to 27 bases. The chain's CDR3 is CASSTRDHFRAGGQETQYF. CDR3 coding DNA: TGTGCCAGCAGTACCCGAGACCATTTTAGGGCAGGGGGGCAAGAGACCCAGTACTTC.

This clone showed up just a few times. The rearrangement links TRBV28 to TRBJ2-7; 7 nucleotides align to TRBD2. Germline CDR1 is MDHEN and CDR2 is SYDVKM. This CDR3 region has 13 residues. The V segment lost 5 bases and the J segment 3 bases; nucleotides outside the gene matches: 4. In DNA, the CDR3 is TGTGCCAGCAGTCCCGGGACTATCTACGAGCAGTACTTC. Its translation: CASSPGTIYEQYF.

The chain couples TRBV29-1 to TRBJ1-2; TRBD1 matches at 9 bases. From germline, CDR1 is SQVTM and CDR2 ANQGSEA. The trim removed 7 bases at V and 7 bases at J, leaving 4 bases unmatched. The CDR3 has 11 residues. The CDR3 sequence: CSGGTGSGYTF. DNA for the CDR3: TGCAGCGGCGGGACAGGGAGTGGCTACACCTTC.

V usage is TRBV7-2 and J usage is TRBJ2-2; 7 bases fit TRBD2. The CDR3 consists of 16 residues. The V gene end was trimmed by 5 bases and the J gene end by 0 bases; junction bases not matched to a gene: 6. Germline CDR1 reads SGHTA; CDR2 reads FQGNSA. The chain's CDR3 is CASSKPGLSNTGELFF. The CDR3 region has the DNA TGTGCCAGCAGCAAACCGGGACTATCGAACACCGGGGAGCTGTTTTTT. Using reference TRBV7-2 and TRBJ2-2 for the parts outside the CDR3, the full variable domain is GAGVSQSPSNKVTEKGKDVELRCDPISGHTALYWYRQSLGQGLEFLIYFQGNSAPDKSGLPSDRFSAERTGGSVSTLTIQRTQQEDSAVYLCASSKPGLSNTGELFFGEGSRLTVL.

The CDR3 DNA is TGTGCCAGCAGTTCCGGGACTAGCGGGAGAAATGAGCAGTTCTTC. Translation gives CASSSGTSGRNEQFF. This chain joins TRBV28 and TRBJ2-1; 14 positions match TRBD2. Trimming took 4 bases from V and 7 from J; bases not matched to a gene: 3. Germline values: CDR1 MDHEN, CDR2 SYDVKM. The CDR3 runs 15 residues.

This chain uses TRBV7-2 with TRBJ2-1; D perhaps matches TRBD2 (8 bases). Trimming stripped 5 bases from V and 9 bases from J, with 17 bases between. The CDR3 loop spans 14 amino acids. Germline-derived CDR1 and CDR2 are SGHTA and FQGNSA. The CDR3 DNA follows: TGTGCCAGCAGCCCAAGACAGGGACTAGGTGAGCAGTTCTTC. Translated: CASSPRQGLGEQFF.

This clone showed up just a few times. The rearrangement links TRBV28 to TRBJ2-7, with a weak D call TRBD2 (6 bases). Looked up from germline, CDR1 is MDHEN and CDR2 is SYDVKM. This CDR3 is 17 amino acids long. V was cut by 6 bases and J by 3 bases, with 24 bases left in between. CDR3 region: CASRGGQLAHLRYEQYF. The CDR3 DNA reads TGTGCCAGCAGGGGAGGACAACTGGCCCACCTTCGCTACGAGCAGTACTTC.

V and J are TRBV27 and TRBJ1-4; a weak D match, TRBD1 (5 bases). Germline assignment: CDR1 MNHEY and CDR2 SMNVEV (reference sequence). Trimming took off 6 bases at V and 7 bases at J, with 15 bases between the two ends. The CDR3 totals 14 residues. The CDR3 loop is CASRLQGSSEKLFF. Written as DNA, the CDR3 is TGTGCCAGCAGATTGCAGGGTTCGAGTGAAAAACTGTTTTTT.

The gene calls are TRBV6-6 and TRBJ2-2; D not certain. Germline V CDR1 and CDR2: MNHNY, SVGAGI (reference sequence). The V end lost 2 bases, the J end lost 5 bases, and 6 bases lay between the germline ends. The CDR3 has 13 amino acids. This chain's CDR3 is CASSYARTGELFF. CDR3 sequence (DNA): TGTGCCAGCAGTTACGCCCGGACCGGGGAGCTGTTTTTT.

This chain uses TRBV7-2 with TRBJ2-5, with TRBD2 matching 8 bases. The CDR3 loop spans 17 amino acids. J lost 2 bases, V lost 1 base, and 9 bases had no gene match. Germline assignment: CDR1 SGHTA and CDR2 FQGNSA. The CDR3 sequence is CASSLEGRLALQETQYF. The DNA of the CDR3 is TGTGCCAGCAGCTTAGAGGGGCGACTAGCGCTTCAAGAGACCCAGTACTTC.

V is TRBV18 and J is TRBJ2-3; 7 bases are a match to TRBD2. This CDR3 is 15 amino acids long. V shed 0 bases and J 5 bases; nucleotides not matched to a gene: 5. Germline CDR1 KGHSH, CDR2 LQKENI. The CDR3 DNA is TGTGCCAGCTCACCACCGGCAGGGAGGGGAGATACGCAGTATTTT. This encodes CASSPPAGRGDTQYF. Based on the CDR3 plus reference TRBV18 and TRBJ2-3, the full variable domain is NAGVMQNPRHLVRRRGQEARLRCSPMKGHSHVYWYRQLPEEGLKFMVYLQKENIIDESGMPKERFSAEFPKEGPSILRIQQVVRGDSAAYFCASSPPAGRGDTQYFGPGTRLTVL.

The rearrangement uses TRBV28 and TRBJ2-7; D is ambiguous. This CDR3 region has 13 residues. Germline V gene sequence: CDR1 MDHEN, CDR2 SYDVKM. V lost 10 bases to trimming and J lost 3 bases, with 16 bases between them. CDR3 residues: CATGRHLDYEQYF. The DNA of the CDR3 is TGTGCCACCGGTAGACACTTGGACTACGAGCAGTACTTC.

V gene TRBV30 combines with J gene TRBJ1-5, with D possibly TRBD1 on 5 matching bases. Per the germline V gene, CDR1 is GTSNPN and CDR2 is SVGIG (reference sequence). Trimming cost V 0 bases and J 0 bases, with 9 bases left between them. The CDR3 is made up of 15 amino acids. The CDR3 region is CAWSVGDYSNQPQHF. The CDR3 DNA reads as TGTGCCTGGAGTGTGGGGGACTATAGCAATCAGCCCCAGCATTTT.

In the case of this clone: Because the CDR3's place on the DNA is in doubt, the DNA is left out and the CDR3 is given as listed by TCRdb. The chain links TRBV5-6 to TRBJ2-7. Germline V gene lookup returns CDR1 SGHDT and CDR2 YYEEEE. The CDR3 sequence runs 12 residues, both termini included. The CDR3 region is CASSFGAGEQYF.

The J gene is TRBJ1-1, the V gene TRBV12-5; no reliable D call. Germline CDR1 LGHNT, CDR2 FRNRAP. The CDR3 extends over 12 amino acids. V lost 6 bases and J 7 bases, leaving 12 bases between the germline ends. The CDR3 here is CASGYGRGEAFF. The CDR3 DNA sequence: TGTGCTAGTGGATATGGCCGGGGTGAAGCTTTCTTT.

The table lists this clone with a few counts. The chain is built from TRBV7-8 and TRBJ2-7; 14 nucleotides match TRBD2. The germline CDR1 and CDR2 sequences are SGHVS and FQNEAQ. V gave up 3 bases and J gave up 0 bases; unmatched junction bases: 1. The CDR3 is made up of 16 amino acids. CDR3 residues: CASSLGLAGVSYEQYF. The CDR3 region has the DNA TGTGCCAGCAGCTTGGGACTAGCGGGAGTCTCCTACGAGCAGTACTTC.

The chain joins TRBV27 to TRBJ2-7; TRBD1 is a possible D gene (5 bases). The CDR3 runs 15 residues. The germline V gene has CDR1 MNHEY and CDR2 SMNVEV (reference sequence). V was cut by 1 base and J by 1 base, with 11 bases left in between. The CDR3 nucleotides read TGTGCCAGCAGTTTATTGCCTAGGGGTTCCTACGAGCAGTACTTC. Its translation: CASSLLPRGSYEQYF.

The rearrangement links TRBV27 to TRBJ2-3; TRBD2 matches at 14 bases. The CDR3 contains 15 residues. V lost 5 bases and J lost 3; bases outside the gene matches: 1. Germline V CDR1 and CDR2: MNHEY, SMNVEV (reference sequence). The DNA for the CDR3 is TGTGCCAGCAGTCGGACTAGCGGGAGGACAGATACGCAGTATTTT. Encoded protein: CASSRTSGRTDTQYF.

The CDR3 bases are TGTGCCAGCAGCCAAGATCCCGACGCGGCCTACGAGCAGTACTTC. This gives the protein CASSQDPDAAYEQYF. This sequence joins TRBV4-2 and TRBJ2-7; D gene uncertain. V was clipped by 0 bases and J by 2 bases, with 11 bases between them. Germline loops: CDR1 LGHNA, CDR2 YNFKEQ. The CDR3 consists of 15 residues.

The chain links TRBV7-8 to TRBJ2-5, with TRBD2 matching over 8 bases. The germline V gene has CDR1 SGHVS and CDR2 FQNEAQ. The junction had 6 bases not matched to a gene; V was cut back by 6 bases and J by 3 bases. The CDR3 is 14 residues long. The DNA of the CDR3 is TGTGCCAGCAGTTTCCATAGCGGGAAAGAGACCCAGTACTTC. Protein: CASSFHSGKETQYF.

The chain links TRBV5-1 to TRBJ2-1, with 15 bases aligning to TRBD2. Looked up from germline, CDR1 is SGHRS and CDR2 is YFSETQ. V dropped 3 bases and J dropped 7; count of bases not matched to a gene: 5. The CDR3 is 16 residues long. CDR3: CASSSSGLAGGNEQFF. The DNA of the CDR3 is TGCGCCAGCAGCTCCTCGGGACTAGCGGGGGGAAATGAGCAGTTCTTC.

This sequence joins TRBV29-1 and TRBJ1-2, with 9 bases aligning to TRBD1. Per germline, CDR1 SQVTM and CDR2 ANQGSEA. The CDR3 has 15 amino acids. V was pared by 3 bases and J by 4 bases, with 9 bases of the junction left unmatched. The CDR3 spells CSVDQNRGRSYGYTF. The CDR3 DNA reads as TGCAGCGTTGATCAAAACAGGGGGCGCAGCTATGGCTACACCTTC. The variable domain in full, with the rest retrieved from reference TRBV29-1 and TRBJ1-2, is SAVISQKPSRDICQRGTSLTIQCQVDSQVTMMFWYRQQPGQSLTLIATANQGSEATYESGFVIDKFPISRPNLTFSTLTVSNMSPEDSSIYLCSVDQNRGRSYGYTFGSGTRLTVV.

The chain recombines TRBV6-5 with TRBJ1-1, with 8 bases identical to TRBD1. J was trimmed by 5 bases and V by 2 bases; bases with no gene match: 4. The CDR3 has 14 amino acids. The germline gives CDR1 MNHEY, CDR2 SVGAGI. As DNA, the CDR3 is TGTGCCAGCAGTTACACACAGGGGGAAACTGAAGCTTTCTTT. Residues: CASSYTQGETEAFF.